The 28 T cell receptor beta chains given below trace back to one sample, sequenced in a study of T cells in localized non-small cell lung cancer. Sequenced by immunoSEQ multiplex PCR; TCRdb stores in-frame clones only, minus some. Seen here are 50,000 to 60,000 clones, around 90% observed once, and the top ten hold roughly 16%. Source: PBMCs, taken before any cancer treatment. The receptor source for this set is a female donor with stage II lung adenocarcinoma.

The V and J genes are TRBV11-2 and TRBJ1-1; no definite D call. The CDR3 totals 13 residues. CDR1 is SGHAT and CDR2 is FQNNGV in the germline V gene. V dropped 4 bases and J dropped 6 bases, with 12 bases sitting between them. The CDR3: CASSSFSVAEAFF. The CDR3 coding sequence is TGTGCCAGCAGCTCGTTTAGCGTCGCTGAAGCTTTCTTT.

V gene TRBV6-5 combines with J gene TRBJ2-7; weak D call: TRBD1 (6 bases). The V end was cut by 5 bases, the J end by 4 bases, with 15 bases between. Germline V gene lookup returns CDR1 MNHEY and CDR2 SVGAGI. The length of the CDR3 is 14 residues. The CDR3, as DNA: TGTGCCAGCAGTAGCCCGGACAGCCTTTACGAGCAGTACTTC. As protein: CASSSPDSLYEQYF.

The CDR3 sequence: CASSITGDQPQHF. CDR3 bases: TGTGCCAGTAGTATCACTGGGGATCAGCCCCAGCATTTT. The chain recombines TRBV19 with TRBJ1-5; D not resolved. CDR1 LNHDA and CDR2 SQIVND come from the germline V gene (reference sequence). V was cut by 3 bases and J by 5 bases, with 8 bases left in between. This CDR3 spans 13 amino acids. Filled out from reference TRBV19 and TRBJ1-5, the complete variable domain reads DGGITQSPKYLFRKEGQNVTLSCEQNLNHDAMYWYRQDPGQGLRLIYYSQIVNDFQKGDIAEGYSVSREKKESFPLTVTSAQKNPTAFYLCASSITGDQPQHFGDGTRLSIL.

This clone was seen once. The CDR3 DNA reads as TGTGCCAGCAGCGGACCCGGACAGAATCCCTACGAGCAGTACTTC. Translation: CASSGPGQNPYEQYF. This chain connects TRBV9 to TRBJ2-7, with a weak D call TRBD1 (6 bases). Between the trimmed V and J ends, which lost 3 bases and 2 bases, there was a span of 15 bases. There are 15 residues in the CDR3. The V gene's germline CDR1 is SGDLS and CDR2 YYNGEE.

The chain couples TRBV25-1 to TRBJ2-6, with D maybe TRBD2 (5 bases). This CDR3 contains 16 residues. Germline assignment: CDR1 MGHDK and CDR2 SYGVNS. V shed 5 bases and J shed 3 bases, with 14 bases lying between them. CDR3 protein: CASSPPTGIGANVLTF. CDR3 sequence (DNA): TGTGCCAGCAGTCCCCCCACGGGGATTGGGGCCAACGTCCTGACTTTC.

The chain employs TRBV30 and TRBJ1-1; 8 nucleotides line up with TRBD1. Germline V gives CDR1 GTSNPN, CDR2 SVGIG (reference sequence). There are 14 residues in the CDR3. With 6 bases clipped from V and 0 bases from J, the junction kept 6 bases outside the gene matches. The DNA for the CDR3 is TGTGCCTGCGACAGGGGAGGGATGAACACTGAAGCTTTCTTT. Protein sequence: CACDRGGMNTEAFF.

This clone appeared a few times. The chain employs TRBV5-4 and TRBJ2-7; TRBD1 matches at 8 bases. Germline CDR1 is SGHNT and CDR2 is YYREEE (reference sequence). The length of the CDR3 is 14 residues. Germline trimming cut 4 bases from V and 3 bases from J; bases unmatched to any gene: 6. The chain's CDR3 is CASSRRTGSYEQYF. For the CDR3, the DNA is TGTGCCAGCAGCAGGCGGACAGGGAGCTACGAGCAGTACTTC.

CDR3 residues: CASSEEEGLNSPLHF. In nucleotides, the CDR3 is TGTGCCAGCAGTGAAGAGGAGGGATTGAATTCACCCCTCCACTTT. The chain uses TRBV25-1 and TRBJ1-6; D unresolved. V lost 2 bases, J lost 7 bases, and 12 bases lay in between. Germline CDR1 reads MGHDK; CDR2 reads SYGVNS. This CDR3 is built from 15 residues.

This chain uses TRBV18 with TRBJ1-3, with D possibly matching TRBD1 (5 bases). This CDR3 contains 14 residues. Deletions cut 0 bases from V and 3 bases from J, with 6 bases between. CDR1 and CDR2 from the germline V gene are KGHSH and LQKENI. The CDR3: CASSPPTDGNTIYF. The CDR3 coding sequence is TGTGCCAGCTCACCACCGACAGATGGAAACACCATATATTTT.

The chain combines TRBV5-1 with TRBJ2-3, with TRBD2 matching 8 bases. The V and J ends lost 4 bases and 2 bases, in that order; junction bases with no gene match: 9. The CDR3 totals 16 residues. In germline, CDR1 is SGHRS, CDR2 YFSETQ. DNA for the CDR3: TGCGCCAGCAGCACCGGGGGGGCGCGTTCCACAGATACGCAGTATTTT. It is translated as CASSTGGARSTDTQYF.

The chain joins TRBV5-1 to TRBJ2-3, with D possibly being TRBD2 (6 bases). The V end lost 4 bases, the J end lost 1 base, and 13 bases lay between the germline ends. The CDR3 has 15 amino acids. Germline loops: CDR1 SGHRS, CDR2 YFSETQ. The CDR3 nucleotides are TGCGCCAGCAGCCTCGGGGGTCCTCGCACAGATACGCAGTATTTT. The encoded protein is CASSLGGPRTDTQYF.

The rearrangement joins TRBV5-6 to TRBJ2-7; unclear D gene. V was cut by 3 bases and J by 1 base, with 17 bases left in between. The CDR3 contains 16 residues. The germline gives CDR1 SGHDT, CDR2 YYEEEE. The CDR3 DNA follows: TGTGCCAGCAGCTCCATCCTGAAAGGTGGATCCTACGAGCAGTACTTC. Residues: CASSSILKGGSYEQYF.

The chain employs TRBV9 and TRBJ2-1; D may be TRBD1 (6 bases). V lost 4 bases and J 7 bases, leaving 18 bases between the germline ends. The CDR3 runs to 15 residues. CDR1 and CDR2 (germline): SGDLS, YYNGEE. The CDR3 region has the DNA TGTGCCAGCAGCTCGGACAGAGGGATATGGAATGAGCAGTTCTTC. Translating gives CASSSDRGIWNEQFF.

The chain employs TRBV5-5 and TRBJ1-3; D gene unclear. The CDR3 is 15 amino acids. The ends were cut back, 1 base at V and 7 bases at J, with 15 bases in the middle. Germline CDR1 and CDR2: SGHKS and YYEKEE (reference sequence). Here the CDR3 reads CASSLYGVVGNTIYF. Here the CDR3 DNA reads TGTGCCAGCAGCTTGTACGGAGTGGTGGGTAACACCATATATTTT.

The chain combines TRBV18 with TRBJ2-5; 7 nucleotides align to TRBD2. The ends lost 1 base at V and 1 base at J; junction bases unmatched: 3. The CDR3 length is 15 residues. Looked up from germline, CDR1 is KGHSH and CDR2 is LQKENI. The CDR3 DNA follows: TGTGCCAGCTCACCACAGGGAGGGGTCCAAGAGACCCAGTACTTC. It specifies CASSPQGGVQETQYF.

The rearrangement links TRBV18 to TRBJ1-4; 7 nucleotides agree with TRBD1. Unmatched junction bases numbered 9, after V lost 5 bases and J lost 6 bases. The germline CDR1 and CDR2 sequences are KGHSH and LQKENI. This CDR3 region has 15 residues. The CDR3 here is CASSAIAQGDEKLFF. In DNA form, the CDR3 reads TGTGCCAGCTCAGCGATTGCGCAGGGGGATGAAAAACTGTTTTTT.

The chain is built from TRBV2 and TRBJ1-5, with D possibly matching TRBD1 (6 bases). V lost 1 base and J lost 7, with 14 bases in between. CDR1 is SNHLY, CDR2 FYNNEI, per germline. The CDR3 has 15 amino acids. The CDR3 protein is CASSEGGGVGQPQHF. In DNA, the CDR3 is TGTGCCAGCAGTGAAGGAGGGGGGGTCGGACAGCCCCAGCATTTT.

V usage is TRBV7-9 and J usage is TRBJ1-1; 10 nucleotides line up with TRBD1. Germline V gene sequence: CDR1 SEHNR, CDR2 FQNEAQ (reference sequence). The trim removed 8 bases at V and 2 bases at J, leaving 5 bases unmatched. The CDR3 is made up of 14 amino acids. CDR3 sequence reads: CASLLTGGNTEAFF. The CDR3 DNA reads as TGTGCCAGCTTGTTGACAGGGGGCAACACTGAAGCTTTCTTT.

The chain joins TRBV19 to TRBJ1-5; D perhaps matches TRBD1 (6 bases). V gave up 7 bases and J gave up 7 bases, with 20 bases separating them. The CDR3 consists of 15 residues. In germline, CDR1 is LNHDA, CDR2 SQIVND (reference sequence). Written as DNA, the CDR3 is TGTGCCAGTAAGACGAACCGGGCAGGGGACCAGCCCCAGCATTTT. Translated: CASKTNRAGDQPQHF.

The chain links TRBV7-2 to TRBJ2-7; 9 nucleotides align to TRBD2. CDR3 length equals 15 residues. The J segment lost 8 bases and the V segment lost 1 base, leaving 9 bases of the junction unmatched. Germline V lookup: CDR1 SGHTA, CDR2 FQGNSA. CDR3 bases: TGTGCCAGCAGCTTAGGCGCGGGGGGGCCCGGACAGCAGTACTTC. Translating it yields CASSLGAGGPGQQYF.

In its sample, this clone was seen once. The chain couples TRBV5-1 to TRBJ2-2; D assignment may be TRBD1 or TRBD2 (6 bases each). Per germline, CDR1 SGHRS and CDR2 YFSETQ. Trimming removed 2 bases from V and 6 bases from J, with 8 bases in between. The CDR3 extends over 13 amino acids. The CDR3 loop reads CASSLGGPGELFF. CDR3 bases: TGCGCCAGCAGCTTAGGGGGGCCCGGGGAGCTGTTTTTT.

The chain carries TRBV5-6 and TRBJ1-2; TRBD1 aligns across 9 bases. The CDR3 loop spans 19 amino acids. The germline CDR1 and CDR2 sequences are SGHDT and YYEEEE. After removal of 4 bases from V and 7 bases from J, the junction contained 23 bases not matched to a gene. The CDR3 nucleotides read TGTGCCAGCAGCCACTTTAGAATGGGACCGGAACAGGGGGCGCGTGGCTACACCTTC. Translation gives CASSHFRMGPEQGARGYTF.

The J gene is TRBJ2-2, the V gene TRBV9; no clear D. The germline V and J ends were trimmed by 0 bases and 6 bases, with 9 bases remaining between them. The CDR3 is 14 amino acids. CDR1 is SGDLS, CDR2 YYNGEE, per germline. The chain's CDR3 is CASSVATEAGELFF. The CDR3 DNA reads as TGTGCCAGCAGCGTAGCTACAGAAGCCGGGGAGCTGTTTTTT.

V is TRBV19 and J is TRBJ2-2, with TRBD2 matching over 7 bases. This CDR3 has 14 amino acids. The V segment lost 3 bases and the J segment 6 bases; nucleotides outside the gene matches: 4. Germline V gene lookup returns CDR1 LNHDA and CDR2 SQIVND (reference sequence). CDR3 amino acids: CASSIRGLAGELFF. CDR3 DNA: TGTGCCAGTAGTATTCGAGGACTAGCCGGGGAGCTGTTTTTT.

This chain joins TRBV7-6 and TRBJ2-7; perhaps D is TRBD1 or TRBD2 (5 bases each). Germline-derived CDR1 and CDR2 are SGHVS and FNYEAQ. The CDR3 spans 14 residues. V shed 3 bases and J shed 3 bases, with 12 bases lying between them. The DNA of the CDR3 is TGTGCCAGCAGCTTTGGGGGTCCCGACTACGAGCAGTACTTC. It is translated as CASSFGGPDYEQYF.

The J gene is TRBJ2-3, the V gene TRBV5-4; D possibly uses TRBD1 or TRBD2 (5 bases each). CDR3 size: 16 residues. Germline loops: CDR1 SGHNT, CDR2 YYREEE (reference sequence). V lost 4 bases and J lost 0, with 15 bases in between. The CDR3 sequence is CASSPTGDLSTDTQYF. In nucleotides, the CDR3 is TGTGCCAGCAGCCCGACCGGGGACCTGAGCACAGATACGCAGTATTTT.

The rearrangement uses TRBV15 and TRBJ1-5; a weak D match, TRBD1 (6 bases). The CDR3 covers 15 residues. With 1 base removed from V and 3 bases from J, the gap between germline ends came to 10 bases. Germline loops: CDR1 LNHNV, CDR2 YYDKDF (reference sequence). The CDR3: CATSRVDSNNQPQHF. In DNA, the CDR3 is TGTGCCACCAGCAGAGTGGACAGCAACAATCAGCCCCAGCATTTT.

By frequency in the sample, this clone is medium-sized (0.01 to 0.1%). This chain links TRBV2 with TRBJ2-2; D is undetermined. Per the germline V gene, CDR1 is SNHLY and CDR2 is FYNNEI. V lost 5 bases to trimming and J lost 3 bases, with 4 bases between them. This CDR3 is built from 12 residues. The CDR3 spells CASSSDTGELFF. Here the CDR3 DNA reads TGTGCCAGCAGTTCTGACACCGGGGAGCTGTTTTTT.